This TCR beta chain was sequenced in a study of shared clonotypes between healthy human individuals. For unsorted PBMC, approximately 290 ng DNA per replicate equaled tens of thousands of T cell genomes. Data came from immunoSEQ multiplex PCR; TCRdb stores just in-frame clones and leaves some out. The repertoire has some 490,000 clones, roughly 80% of them found once; the top ten carry around 11%. The V and J ends lost 7 bases and 2 bases respectively, with 12 bases between them. The CDR3 is 13 amino acids. CDR1 is MNHEY and CDR2 is SMNVEV in the germline V gene (reference sequence). Free of recent acute infections or vaccinations, the donors were healthy HIV-negative adults.

Sample: PBMCs. The J gene is TRBJ2-7, the V gene TRBV27, with a possible D match to TRBD1 (5 bases). This TCR came from a woman in her forties in good health. Some clones in this sample may be carry-over from other donors' samples. As DNA, the CDR3 is TGTGCCAGCAAGAGGCAGGACACCTACGAGCAGTACTTC. It specifies CASKRQDTYEQYF.